This TCR beta chain derives from a study of read filtering for tumor transcriptome and immune sequencing. Across the study: Mean patient age was approximately 66 years, range about 45 to 85; around 17 male, more than 11 female. Whole-transcriptome libraries were prepared after DNase treatment. Study-wide findings and caveats: Single-read clonotypes: 80% to 90% of IR-seq clonotypes (about 4% of reads), roughly 73% of RNA-seq clonotypes (approximately 45% of reads).

The germline V gene encodes CDR1 SNHLY and CDR2 FYNNEI. The CDR3 is 14 amino acids. V lost 3 bases and J 4 bases, leaving 10 bases between the germline ends. Molecular barcoded adaptors covering alpha/delta and beta/gamma chains were used on roughly 400 ng RNA. TCRdb recomputed calls from the reads with MiXCR, one row per CDR3 protein. Of 130,000 or so distinct CDR3 sequences listed, less than 15% were seen once; the top ten hold 7% to 9%. A word on this clonotype: Its specificity is not known.

This TCR came from a donor aged 40 or over with multiple myeloma. The chain employs TRBV2 and TRBJ1-5; D is unclear. Specimen: a population of CD138-negative cells sorted from bone marrow. In DNA, the CDR3 is TGTGCCAGCAGTGAGCGCACAGCTAATCAGCCCCAGCATTTT. It is translated as CASSERTANQPQHF.